This is a list of T cell receptor beta chains from one sample in a study of chemoradiotherapy in HPV16-positive cancers. Assay: immunoSEQ multiplex PCR; the TCRdb copy retains only in-frame clones and omits some. The table records some 8,100 clones, 65% to 80% of them present only once. This specimen was taken from a patient who underwent chemoradiotherapy. Receptors originate from a human donor with HPV-associated anogenital cancer. Each CDR3 is given with its conserved first and last residue. Each record gives: V gene, J gene, D gene, CDR3 length, clone size, CDR3 protein, CDR3 DNA. The D gene is left open where the match is weak. Clone sizes are given selectively: once, few, many, or a class where the clone is expanded.

V: TRBV19
J: TRBJ1-1
D: .
length: 16
size: .
CDR3: CASSMRGARRGTEAFF
DNA: TGTGCCAGTAGTATGCGAGGGGCTCGAAGGGGCACTGAAGCTTTCTTT

V: TRBV7-9
J: TRBJ2-7
D: .
length: 16
size: .
CDR3: CASSFTGLGVSYEQYF
DNA: TGTGCCAGCAGCTTTACAGGGTTGGGGGTCTCCTACGAGCAGTACTTC

V: TRBV18
J: TRBJ2-2
D: .
length: 14
size: .
CDR3: CASSPYADTGELFF
DNA: TGTGCCAGCTCACCATACGCCGACACCGGGGAGCTGTTTTTT

V: TRBV7-2
J: TRBJ1-6
D: .
length: 14
size: .
CDR3: CASSLDWYASPLHF
DNA: TGTGCCAGCAGCTTAGACTGGTATGCTTCACCCCTCCACTTT

V: TRBV6-5
J: TRBJ2-1
D: .
length: 14
size: .
CDR3: CASSFGWAHNEQFF
DNA: TGTGCCAGCAGTTTTGGGTGGGCCCACAATGAGCAGTTCTTC

V: TRBV19
J: TRBJ2-7
D: .
length: 14
size: few
CDR3: CASSPGQVGYEQYF
DNA: TGTGCCAGTAGTCCCGGGCAGGTAGGCTACGAGCAGTACTTC

V: TRBV28
J: TRBJ2-5
D: TRBD2
length: 19
size: .
CDR3: CASSRLISRTSGGAREQYF
DNA: TGTGCCAGCAGTCGGCTAATTTCACGAACTAGCGGGGGTGCTCGGGAGCAGTACTTC

V: TRBV20-1
J: TRBJ1-2
D: .
length: 11
size: .
CDR3: CSASPGQGYTF
DNA: TGCAGTGCTAGCCCGGGGCAGGGCTACACCTTC

V: TRBV7-8
J: TRBJ2-7
D: .
length: 12
size: .
CDR3: CASRGLALEQYF
DNA: TGTGCCAGCAGGGGGTTAGCGCTCGAGCAGTACTTC

V: TRBV10-3
J: TRBJ1-6
D: .
length: 18
size: .
CDR3: CAISGGDLVGRRNSPLHF
DNA: TGTGCCATCAGTGGCGGAGACCTGGTAGGCCGCCGGAATTCACCCCTCCACTTT

V: TRBV6-1
J: TRBJ1-5
D: .
length: 12
size: .
CDR3: CASSANSQPQHF
DNA: TGTGCCAGCAGTGCAAACTCGCAGCCCCAGCATTTT

V: TRBV28
J: TRBJ1-6
D: .
length: 13
size: once
CDR3: CASSLMTVKALHF
DNA: TGTGCCAGCAGTCTGATGACGGTAAAAGCCCTCCACTTT

V: TRBV5-1
J: TRBJ2-3
D: .
length: 13
size: .
CDR3: CASSVPGTDTQYF
DNA: TGCGCCAGCAGTGTGCCGGGCACAGATACGCAGTATTTT

V: TRBV2
J: TRBJ2-5
D: .
length: 14
size: .
CDR3: CASSELEQQETQYF
DNA: TGTGCCAGCAGTGAATTAGAACAGCAAGAGACCCAGTACTTC

V: TRBV2
J: TRBJ2-5
D: .
length: 17
size: .
CDR3: CASSEVHGLGGQETQYF
DNA: TGTGCCAGCAGTGAAGTACACGGACTAGGGGGACAAGAGACCCAGTACTTC

V: TRBV5-1
J: TRBJ2-2
D: TRBD1
length: 14
size: .
CDR3: CASRDRANTGELFF
DNA: TGCGCCAGCAGAGACAGGGCGAACACCGGGGAGCTGTTTTTT

V: TRBV29-1
J: TRBJ2-2
D: TRBD1
length: 14
size: .
CDR3: CSVVGTGEAGELFF
DNA: TGCAGCGTTGTAGGGACAGGGGAGGCCGGGGAGCTGTTTTTT

V: TRBV6-5
J: TRBJ1-1
D: .
length: 14
size: .
CDR3: CASRRTFSKTEAFF
DNA: TGTGCCAGCAGAAGGACCTTCTCAAAGACTGAAGCTTTCTTT

V: TRBV7-2
J: TRBJ2-3
D: .
length: 13
size: .
CDR3: CASSPPSADTQYF
DNA: TGTGCCAGCAGCCCCCCCTCTGCAGATACGCAGTATTTT

V: TRBV7-2
J: TRBJ2-3
D: TRBD2
length: 16
size: once
CDR3: CASSLGFAGGENTQYF
DNA: TGTGCCAGCAGCTTGGGGTTTGCGGGGGGAGAAAATACGCAGTATTTT

V: TRBV7-2
J: TRBJ1-2
D: .
length: 13
size: few
CDR3: CASSKDSTYGYTF
DNA: TGTGCCAGCAGCAAAGACAGCACCTATGGCTACACCTTC

V: TRBV7-8
J: TRBJ1-1
D: TRBD1
length: 15
size: .
CDR3: CASSERGQGNTEAFF
DNA: TGTGCCAGCAGCGAACGTGGACAGGGGAACACTGAAGCTTTCTTT

V: TRBV15
J: TRBJ1-1
D: .
length: 13
size: few
CDR3: CATSRRRDTEAFF
DNA: TGTGCCACCAGCAGACGGCGGGATACTGAAGCTTTCTTT

V: TRBV2
J: TRBJ1-2
D: .
length: 13
size: few
CDR3: CASSDVSHYGYTF
DNA: TGTGCCAGCAGTGACGTGTCGCATTATGGCTACACCTTC

V: TRBV9
J: TRBJ2-2
D: .
length: 11
size: .
CDR3: CASSAAGELFF
DNA: TGTGCCAGCAGCGCCGCCGGGGAGCTGTTTTTT

V: TRBV11-1
J: TRBJ2-7
D: TRBD1
length: 15
size: few
CDR3: CASSTGQGILREQYF
DNA: TGTGCCAGCAGCACGGGACAGGGGATATTGCGCGAGCAGTACTTC

V: TRBV6-1
J: TRBJ1-2
D: .
length: 12
size: few
CDR3: CASRRDKYGYTF
DNA: TGTGCCAGCAGGCGGGACAAATATGGCTACACCTTC

V: TRBV5-6
J: TRBJ2-5
D: .
length: 13
size: .
CDR3: CASSLRGGETQYF
DNA: TGTGCCAGCAGCTTAAGGGGGGGGGAGACCCAGTACTTC

V: TRBV6-1
J: TRBJ2-5
D: .
length: 15
size: .
CDR3: CASSAGGGLAETQYF
DNA: TGTGCCAGCAGCGCCGGTGGGGGGCTGGCAGAGACCCAGTACTTC

V: TRBV9
J: TRBJ1-1
D: .
length: 13
size: once
CDR3: CASSVGMNTEAFF
DNA: TGTGCCAGCAGCGTAGGGATGAACACTGAAGCTTTCTTT

V: TRBV19
J: TRBJ2-3
D: TRBD2
length: 15
size: few
CDR3: CASRPGLAGGDTQYF
DNA: TGTGCCAGTAGACCTGGACTAGCGGGGGGGGATACGCAGTATTTT

V: TRBV5-1
J: TRBJ1-1
D: .
length: 12
size: .
CDR3: CASSSGWTEAFF
DNA: TGCGCCAGCAGCTCGGGCTGGACTGAAGCTTTCTTT

V: TRBV9
J: TRBJ1-1
D: TRBD1
length: 14
size: .
CDR3: CASSVDRGGTEAFF
DNA: TGTGCCAGCAGCGTAGACAGGGGAGGCACTGAAGCTTTCTTT

V: TRBV7-2
J: TRBJ2-7
D: TRBD1
length: 19
size: .
CDR3: CASSFFSDRGKVAGNEQYF
DNA: TGTGCCAGCAGCTTCTTCTCGGACAGGGGAAAGGTGGCGGGCAACGAGCAGTACTTC

V: TRBV7-3
J: TRBJ1-1
D: .
length: 14
size: .
CDR3: CASSLTHSSEARRF
DNA: TGTGCCAGCAGCTTAACACATTCTTCTGAGGCACGGAGATTT

V: TRBV19
J: TRBJ2-3
D: .
length: 14
size: .
CDR3: CASSIWSGTDTQYF
DNA: TGTGCCAGTAGTATCTGGTCCGGCACAGATACGCAGTATTTT

V: TRBV28
J: TRBJ1-6
D: .
length: 13
size: few
CDR3: CASSYTGNSPLHF
DNA: TGTGCCAGCAGTTATACAGGGAATTCACCCCTCCACTTT

V: TRBV27
J: TRBJ2-7
D: TRBD2
length: 16
size: once
CDR3: CASSPGTSGASYEQYF
DNA: TGTGCCAGCAGTCCCGGGACTAGCGGTGCCTCCTACGAGCAGTACTTC

V: TRBV27
J: TRBJ2-1
D: TRBD2
length: 18
size: .
CDR3: CASRSARTSGGAGNEQFF
DNA: TGTGCCAGCAGGTCCGCCCGGACTAGCGGGGGGGCCGGGAATGAGCAGTTCTTC

V: TRBV5-4
J: TRBJ2-3
D: .
length: 16
size: few
CDR3: CASSLGSLGVADTQYF
DNA: TGTGCCAGCAGCTTGGGGTCTCTAGGAGTGGCGGATACGCAGTATTTT

V: TRBV7-8
J: TRBJ1-5
D: .
length: 16
size: .
CDR3: CASSEGHPGGNQPQHF
DNA: TGTGCCAGCAGCGAAGGTCACCCCGGGGGCAATCAGCCCCAGCATTTT

V: TRBV18
J: TRBJ2-2
D: .
length: 15
size: .
CDR3: CASSQNGELTGELFF
DNA: TGTGCCAGCTCCCAGAACGGGGAGCTCACCGGGGAGCTGTTTTTT

V: TRBV2
J: TRBJ1-1
D: TRBD1
length: 14
size: .
CDR3: CASYRGLGGTEAFF
DNA: TGTGCCAGTTACAGGGGGCTTGGAGGCACTGAAGCTTTCTTT

V: TRBV19
J: TRBJ2-2
D: TRBD1
length: 14
size: .
CDR3: CASSNRGDTGELFF
DNA: TGTGCCAGTAGTAACAGGGGCGACACCGGGGAGCTGTTTTTT

V: TRBV19
J: TRBJ2-1
D: .
length: 15
size: .
CDR3: CASSIGPLEGNEQFF
DNA: TGTGCCAGTAGTATAGGGCCCCTGGAGGGGAATGAGCAGTTCTTC

V: TRBV7-9
J: TRBJ1-2
D: TRBD1
length: 13
size: .
CDR3: CASSPDRVYGYTF
DNA: TGTGCCAGCAGCCCTGACAGGGTGTACGGCTACACCTTC

V: TRBV5-1
J: TRBJ2-4
D: TRBD2
length: 16
size: .
CDR3: CASSLAGGSAQNIQYF
DNA: TGCGCCAGCAGCCTAGCGGGGGGGTCTGCCCAAAACATTCAGTACTTC

V: TRBV11-1
J: TRBJ1-2
D: .
length: 13
size: .
CDR3: CASSLTEGLRYTF
DNA: TGTGCCAGCAGCCTTACAGAGGGCTTACGCTACACCTTC

V: TRBV4-2
J: TRBJ1-2
D: .
length: 17
size: .
CDR3: CASSQGAALGNNYGYTF
DNA: TGTGCCAGCAGCCAAGGAGCGGCGTTGGGGAATAACTATGGCTACACCTTC

V: TRBV28
J: TRBJ2-1
D: TRBD2
length: 16
size: .
CDR3: CASSRAGAGGYNEQFF
DNA: TGTGCCAGCAGCCGAGCGGGGGCCGGGGGGTACAATGAGCAGTTCTTC

V: TRBV29-1
J: TRBJ2-2
D: TRBD1
length: 14
size: .
CDR3: CSARGQMNTGELFF
DNA: TGCAGCGCCCGGGGACAGATGAACACCGGGGAGCTGTTTTTT

V: TRBV18
J: TRBJ2-7
D: .
length: 14
size: few
CDR3: CASSPIRSPYEQYF
DNA: TGTGCCAGCTCACCAATAAGATCCCCCTACGAGCAGTACTTC